This TCR beta chain was identified in a study of T-cell memory formation after mild COVID-19. Overall study results and limits: Contracting CD4+ clones were located mainly in CM and EM, and CD8+ clones in EMRA. Day 15 to 85 contracting clones showed balanced CD4/CD8; later expanders leaned CD4+.

Constant-segment primers served in 5'RACE that generated TCR alpha and TCR beta cDNA libraries bearing sample barcodes and UMIs. TCRdb independently ran MiXCR on the 5' RACE reads; one entry per CDR3 protein. The sample shows about 360,000 distinct CDR3 sequences, approximately 14% of them seen only once. In regard to this clonotype: As yet, its antigen is unknown.

Per germline, CDR1 LNHNV and CDR2 YYDKDF (reference sequence). The CDR3 loop spans 14 amino acids. V was trimmed by 0 bases and J by 6 bases, leaving 12 bases between them. The gene calls are TRBV15 and TRBJ2-7, with D hard to call. The specimen was PBMCs or a T cell subset sorted from them (not recorded which). The clonotype originates from a man between 18 and 35 years old who had mild COVID-19 (a few samples of this study predate the infection). Cell type and time point are not known. DNA for the CDR3: TGTGCCACCAGCAGAGATCTAGTTCGAGGCGAGCAGTACTTC. As protein: CATSRDLVRGEQYF.